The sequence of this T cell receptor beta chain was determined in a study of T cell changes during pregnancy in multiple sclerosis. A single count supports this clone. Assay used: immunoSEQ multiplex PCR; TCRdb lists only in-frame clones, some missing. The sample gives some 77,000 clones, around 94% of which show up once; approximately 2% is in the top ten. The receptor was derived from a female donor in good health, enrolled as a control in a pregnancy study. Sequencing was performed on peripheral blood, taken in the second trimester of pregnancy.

CDR3 sequence (DNA): TGTGCCAGCTCCCAGACTAGCGGGGGCTTAACCGGGGAGCTGTTTTTT. Translation gives CASSQTSGGLTGELFF. The chain is built from TRBV2 and TRBJ2-2; 12 nucleotides align to TRBD2. V lost 8 bases and J lost 5; bases outside the gene matches: 9. This CDR3 has 16 residues. Germline V CDR1 and CDR2: SNHLY, FYNNEI.